A selection of T cell receptor beta chains follows, all from one sample in a study of blood T cell repertoires in COVID-19. Using immunoSEQ multiplex PCR, the repertoire was profiled, and TCRdb retains in-frame clones only, with some absent. The sample records 170,000 or so clones, over 80% being singletons. The sequenced sample was peripheral blood. Source of these receptors: a woman between 35 and 50 years old with COVID-19, enrolled during active disease. Both conserved end residues are part of each CDR3. A D gene is named only where the DNA matches it firmly. For some rows the clone size is stated as once, few or many, or as a class when expanded; others skip it.

TRBJ1-2	TRBD1	TRBV28	.	CASSFAGQGMGGYTF	TGTGCCAGCAGTTTTGCCGGACAGGGCATGGGGGGCTACACCTTC
TRBJ1-3	TRBD1	TRBV28	.	CASRAGQGVTIYF	TGTGCCAGCAGAGCCGGACAGGGAGTCACCATATATTTT
TRBJ2-3	TRBD2	TRBV7-2	.	CASSLGTGGYTDTQYF	TGTGCCAGCAGCTTAGGAACGGGGGGTTACACAGATACGCAGTATTTT
TRBJ1-1	.	TRBV28	.	CASSLSGVIGTEAFF	TGTGCCAGCAGTTTATCCGGGGTCATAGGCACTGAAGCTTTCTTT
TRBJ2-7	TRBD1	TRBV19	.	CATSPGTGGTYEQYF	TGTGCCACCTCCCCCGGGACAGGGGGTACCTACGAGCAGTACTTC
TRBJ2-2	.	TRBV5-1	few	CASSFTAGELFF	TGCGCCAGCAGCTTCACGGCCGGGGAGCTGTTTTTT
TRBJ2-6	TRBD1	TRBV6-5	.	CASRTGASGANVLTF	TGTGCCAGCAGAACAGGGGCCTCTGGGGCCAACGTCCTGACTTTC
TRBJ1-3	.	TRBV19	.	CASSPGPGGSGNTIYF	TGTGCCAGTAGTCCGGGCCCGGGGGGCTCTGGAAACACCATATATTTT
TRBJ2-1	TRBD2	TRBV15	.	CATSNVGLAGDNEQFF	TGTGCCACCAGCAATGTAGGACTAGCGGGGGACAATGAGCAGTTCTTC
TRBJ1-1	.	TRBV28	.	CASSAPRRAFF	TGTGCCAGCAGTGCCCCGAGGAGAGCTTTCTTT
TRBJ1-4	.	TRBV10-3	once	CAIRGDMRTNEKLFF	TGTGCCATCAGGGGAGATATGAGGACTAATGAAAAACTGTTTTTT
TRBJ2-5	.	TRBV7-6	.	CASSQDGPGETQYF	TGTGCCAGCAGCCAAGACGGTCCGGGGGAGACCCAGTACTTC
TRBJ2-7	TRBD1	TRBV28	.	CASSLDRGPYEQYF	TGTGCCAGCAGTCTGGACAGGGGGCCCTACGAGCAGTACTTC
TRBJ1-1	TRBD1	TRBV2	.	CASSEDRLLNTEAFF	TGTGCCAGCAGTGAGGACAGGTTATTGAACACTGAAGCTTTCTTT
TRBJ1-1	.	TRBV14	.	CASSLELPTVNTEAFF	TGTGCCAGCAGCCTAGAATTACCGACAGTAAACACTGAAGCTTTCTTT
TRBJ1-1	.	TRBV6-6	.	CASVGKGRNTEAFF	TGTGCCAGCGTAGGTAAAGGGAGGAACACTGAAGCTTTCTTT
TRBJ1-2	TRBD1	TRBV27	.	CASSGTWRTGSNGYTF	TGTGCCAGCAGTGGTACGTGGAGGACAGGGAGCAATGGCTACACCTTC
TRBJ1-6	TRBD1	TRBV11-1	.	CASSLETGLRSPLHF	TGTGCCAGCAGCTTAGAGACAGGGCTTCGGTCACCCCTCCACTTT
TRBJ1-1	TRBD1	TRBV19	.	CASGTGGGGTEAFF	TGTGCCAGTGGGACAGGGGGCGGGGGCACTGAAGCTTTCTTT
TRBJ1-1	.	TRBV27	once	CASSPRGRPSTEAFF	TGTGCCAGCAGTCCTCGCGGGCGTCCCTCCACTGAAGCTTTCTTT
TRBJ1-6	TRBD1	TRBV15	.	CASGQRGNSPLHF	TGTGCCTCGGGACAGCGAGGTAATTCACCCCTCCACTTT
TRBJ2-1	TRBD2	TRBV13	.	CASSPRRGGGNEQFF	TGTGCCAGCAGCCCACGCCGGGGCGGGGGGAATGAGCAGTTCTTC
TRBJ1-4	.	TRBV7-9	.	CASSLDAGTNEKLFF	TGTGCCAGCAGCTTAGATGCAGGGACAAATGAAAAACTGTTTTTT
TRBJ1-6	.	TRBV28	.	CASSRGGVMGSPLHF	TGTGCCAGCTCCCGGGGGGGGGTGATGGGTTCACCCCTCCACTTT
TRBJ1-4	TRBD1	TRBV25-1	once	CASSPRTGIGEKLFF	TGTGCCAGCAGCCCCCGGACAGGCATAGGGGAAAAACTGTTTTTT
TRBJ1-4	TRBD1	TRBV7-9	.	CASGGGDRWSEKLFF	TGTGCCAGCGGGGGAGGGGACAGGTGGAGTGAAAAACTGTTTTTT
TRBJ2-5	TRBD1	TRBV5-1	.	CASSPEAQGAGETQYF	TGCGCCAGCAGCCCGGAGGCGCAGGGGGCAGGGGAGACCCAGTACTTC
TRBJ2-7	TRBD1	TRBV19	.	CASSVQGARYEQYF	TGTGCCAGTAGCGTTCAGGGGGCGCGCTACGAGCAGTACTTC
TRBJ1-2	.	TRBV5-1	.	CASSPLTGTRYGYTF	TGCGCCAGCAGCCCTTTGACAGGAACTCGCTATGGCTACACCTTC
TRBJ2-7	TRBD2	TRBV7-2	.	CASSLDMTSGTYEQYF	TGTGCCAGCAGCTTAGATATGACTAGCGGGACCTACGAGCAGTACTTC
TRBJ2-5	.	TRBV10-1	.	CASSESVGGGETQYF	TGCGCCAGCAGTGAGTCGGTAGGGGGAGGGGAGACCCAGTACTTC
TRBJ1-2	TRBD1	TRBV7-6	few	CASRTPGQGADGYTF	TGTGCCAGCAGGACGCCGGGACAGGGGGCCGATGGCTACACCTTC
TRBJ2-5	.	TRBV3-1/TRBV3-2	.	CASSHRWVGEETQYF	TGTGCCAGCAGCCACCGTTGGGTCGGGGAAGAGACCCAGTACTTC
TRBJ1-2	.	TRBV12-3/TRBV12-4	.	CASSPRGSFGYTF	TGTGCCAGCAGCCCCCGGGGGTCCTTTGGCTACACCTTC
TRBJ1-2	TRBD1	TRBV7-9	.	CASSLGEQGAHLVRGYTF	TGTGCCAGCAGCTTAGGGGAACAGGGGGCGCATTTGGTAAGAGGCTACACCTTC
TRBJ1-2	TRBD1	TRBV9	.	CASSVAGQGAEGYTF	TGTGCCAGCAGCGTAGCGGGACAGGGGGCTGAAGGCTACACCTTC